This passage covers 7 T cell receptor beta chains from one sample sequenced in a study of human T cells and chemical hapten exposure (dated by TCRdb to the early 2020s). The method was RACE. Reads for this sample came from a NextSeq 500. TCRdb took the public reads, trimmed them with fastp at Q25, ran MiXCR for clone calling and kept in-frame beta chains. Entries are consolidated by CDR3 protein sequence, retaining the most common genes and DNA. This sample has about 190,000 distinct CDR3 sequences in its table, and around a quarter of those were observed once. The ten largest account for about 2.3% of the sample. Reading the label with the study, this specimen's time point is: patch test 3, about 24 weeks after DPC sensitization. The sample's treatment or condition label, in plain terms: therapeutic diphenylcyclopropenone sensitization with weekly scalp DPC. This specimen was whole blood, taken in connection with sensitization to the hapten diphenylcyclopropenone (DPC). The receptors originated from a woman between 40 and 55 years old with alopecia areata. Some clones in this sample may be carry-over from other donors' samples.

The genes are TRBV27 and TRBJ1-1, with 7 bases aligning to TRBD1. The V gene end was trimmed by 4 bases and the J gene end by 4 bases; junction bases not matched to a gene: 15. CDR1 MNHEY and CDR2 SMNVEV come from the germline V gene (reference sequence). CDR3 length: 17 amino acids. CDR3 nucleotides: TGTGCCAGCAGTTCCGACAGGGATTGGGAAAGATCCACTGAAGCTTTCTTT. Translated: CASSSDRDWERSTEAFF.

This clonotype was counted between two and nine times. V is TRBV10-3 and J is TRBJ2-1; D possibly corresponds to TRBD2 (6 bases). Germline loops: CDR1 ENHRY, CDR2 SYGVKD. The CDR3 runs to 16 residues. V lost 5 bases to trimming and J lost 1 base, with 15 bases between them. DNA of the CDR3: TGTGCCATCAGTTCCCCCGGGGGAGGATCCTACAATGAGCAGTTCTTC. Residues: CAISSPGGGSYNEQFF.

This clonotype was picked up a small number of times. The chain is built from TRBV7-9 and TRBJ2-7, with a weak D call TRBD1 (6 bases). The CDR3 has 15 residues. Trimming stripped 0 bases from V and 5 bases from J, with 14 bases between. Germline values: CDR1 SEHNR, CDR2 FQNEAQ (reference sequence). In DNA, the CDR3 is TGTGCCAGCAGCTTAGCATGGCAGGGGCGGGACGAGCAGTACTTC. Translation gives CASSLAWQGRDEQYF.

This clonotype was found a few times. The J gene is TRBJ2-1, the V gene TRBV20-1; D is unclear. Trimming shortened V by 5 bases and J by 8 bases, and 16 bases separated the two germline ends. In germline, CDR1 is DFQATT, CDR2 SNEGSKA (reference sequence). The CDR3 consists of 13 residues. The CDR3 bases are TGCAGTGCTCTAGTTCCGAATGGGCATGAGCAGTTCTTC. This encodes CSALVPNGHEQFF.

Only a few counts were recorded for this clonotype. The gene calls are TRBV29-1 and TRBJ2-1, with 7 positions matching TRBD1. V shed 7 bases and J 0 bases; nucleotides not matched to a gene: 3. The CDR3 extends over 13 amino acids. Germline CDR1 and CDR2: SQVTM and ANQGSEA. CDR3 DNA: TGCAGCGGGGGACAGTACTCCTACAATGAGCAGTTCTTC. Its protein product is CSGGQYSYNEQFF.

The V and J genes are TRBV5-5 and TRBJ2-6; TRBD1 matches at 7 bases. The CDR3 sequence is 17 residues long. The germline V gene encodes CDR1 SGHKS and CDR2 YYEKEE (reference sequence). Trimming took 2 bases from V and 2 from J; bases not matched to a gene: 7. The CDR3 nucleotides read TGTGCCAGCAGCTTTGAGGGGGCCCTAGCTGGGGCCAACGTCCTGACTTTC. This gives the protein CASSFEGALAGANVLTF.

J is TRBJ2-7 and V is TRBV12-3 or TRBV12-4, with 10 bases that match TRBD2. The ends lost 1 base at V and 1 base at J; junction bases unmatched: 1. The CDR3 is 15 residues long. This CDR3 reads CASSLGLAGSYEQYF. CDR3 sequence (DNA): TGTGCCAGCAGTTTAGGACTAGCGGGTTCCTACGAGCAGTACTTC.